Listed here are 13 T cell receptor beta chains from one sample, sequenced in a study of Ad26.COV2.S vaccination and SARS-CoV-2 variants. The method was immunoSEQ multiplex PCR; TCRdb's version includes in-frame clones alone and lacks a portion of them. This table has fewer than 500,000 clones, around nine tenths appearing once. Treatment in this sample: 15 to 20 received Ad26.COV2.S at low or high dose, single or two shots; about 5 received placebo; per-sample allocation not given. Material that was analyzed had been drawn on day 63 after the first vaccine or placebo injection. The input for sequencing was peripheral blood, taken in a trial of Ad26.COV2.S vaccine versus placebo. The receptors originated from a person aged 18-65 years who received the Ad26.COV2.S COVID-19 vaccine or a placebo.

The CDR3 loop reads CASSLNSPYEQYF. The DNA for the CDR3 is TGTGCCAGCAGCTTGAACAGTCCCTACGAGCAGTACTTC. The rearrangement links TRBV7-8 to TRBJ2-7; D remains unclear. The germline CDR1 and CDR2 sequences are SGHVS and FQNEAQ. The length of the CDR3 is 13 residues. V lost 3 bases, J lost 2 bases, and 8 bases lay in between.

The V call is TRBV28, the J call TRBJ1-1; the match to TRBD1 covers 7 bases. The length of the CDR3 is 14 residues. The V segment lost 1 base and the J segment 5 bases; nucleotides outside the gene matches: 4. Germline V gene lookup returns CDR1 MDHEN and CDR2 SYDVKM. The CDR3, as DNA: TGTGCCAGCAGTTTATTGACAGGGTTGACTGAAGCTTTCTTT. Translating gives CASSLLTGLTEAFF.

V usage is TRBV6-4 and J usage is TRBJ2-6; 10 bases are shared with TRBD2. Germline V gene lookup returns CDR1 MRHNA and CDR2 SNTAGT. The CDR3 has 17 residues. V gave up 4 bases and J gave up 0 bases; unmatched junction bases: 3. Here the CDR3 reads CASSVLAGGSGANVLTF. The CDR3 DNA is TGTGCCAGCAGTGTTTTAGCGGGAGGCTCTGGGGCCAACGTCCTGACTTTC.

CDR3 protein: CASSQPGEDTEAFF. The DNA of the CDR3 is TGTGCCAGCAGCCAACCGGGAGAGGACACTGAAGCTTTCTTT. The chain links TRBV4-2 to TRBJ1-1; D remains ambiguous. The CDR3 spans 14 residues. Trimming shortened V by 2 bases and J by 3 bases, and 10 bases separated the two germline ends. In germline, CDR1 is LGHNA, CDR2 YNFKEQ.

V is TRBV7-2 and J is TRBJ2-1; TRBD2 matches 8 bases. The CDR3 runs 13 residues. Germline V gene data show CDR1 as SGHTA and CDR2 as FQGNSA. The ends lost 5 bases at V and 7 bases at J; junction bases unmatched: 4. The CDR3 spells CASSATSANEQFF. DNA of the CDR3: TGTGCCAGCAGCGCGACTAGCGCTAATGAGCAGTTCTTC.

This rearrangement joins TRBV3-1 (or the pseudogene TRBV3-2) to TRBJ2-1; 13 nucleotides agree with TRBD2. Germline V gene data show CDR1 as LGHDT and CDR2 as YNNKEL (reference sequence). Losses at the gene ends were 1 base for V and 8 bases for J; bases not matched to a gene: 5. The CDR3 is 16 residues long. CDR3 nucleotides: TGTGCCAGCAGCCAAGGACTAGCGGGAGGTTTCTATGAGCAGTTCTTC. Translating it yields CASSQGLAGGFYEQFF.

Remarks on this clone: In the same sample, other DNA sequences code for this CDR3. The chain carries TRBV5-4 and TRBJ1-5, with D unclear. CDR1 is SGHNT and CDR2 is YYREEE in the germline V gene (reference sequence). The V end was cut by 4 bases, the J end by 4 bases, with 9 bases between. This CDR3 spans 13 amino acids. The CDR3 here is CASSPGGNQPQHF. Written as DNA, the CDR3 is TGTGCCAGCAGCCCCGGCGGGAATCAGCCCCAGCATTTT.

The CDR3 DNA reads TGCGCCAGCAGCTCGGGACTAGCGGGTGGTAACATTCAGTACTTC. Its translation is CASSSGLAGGNIQYF. The genes are TRBV5-1 and TRBJ2-4; 12 bases agree with TRBD2. CDR1 SGHRS and CDR2 YFSETQ come from the germline V gene. J lost 7 bases, V lost 3 bases, and 5 bases had no gene match. This CDR3 comprises 15 residues.

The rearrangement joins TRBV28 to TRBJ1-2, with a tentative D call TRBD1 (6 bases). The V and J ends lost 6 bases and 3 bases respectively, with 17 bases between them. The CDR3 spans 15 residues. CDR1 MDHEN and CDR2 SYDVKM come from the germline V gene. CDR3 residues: CASRTQQGPHYGYTF. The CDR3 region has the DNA TGTGCCAGCAGAACCCAGCAGGGGCCCCACTATGGCTACACCTTC.

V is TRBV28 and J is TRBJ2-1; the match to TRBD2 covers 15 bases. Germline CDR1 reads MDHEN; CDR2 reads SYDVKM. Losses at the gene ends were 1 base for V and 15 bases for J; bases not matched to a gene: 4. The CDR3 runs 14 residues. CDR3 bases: TGTGCCAGCAGTTTATTGGGACTAGCGGGAGGTAGGTTCTTC. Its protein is CASSLLGLAGGRFF.

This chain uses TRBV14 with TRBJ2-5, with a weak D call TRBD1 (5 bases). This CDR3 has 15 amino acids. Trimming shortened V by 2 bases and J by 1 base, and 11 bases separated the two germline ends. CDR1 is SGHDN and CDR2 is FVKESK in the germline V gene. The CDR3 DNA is TGTGCCAGCAGCCAACGACGACAGCTCCAAGAGACCCAGTACTTC. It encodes CASSQRRQLQETQYF.

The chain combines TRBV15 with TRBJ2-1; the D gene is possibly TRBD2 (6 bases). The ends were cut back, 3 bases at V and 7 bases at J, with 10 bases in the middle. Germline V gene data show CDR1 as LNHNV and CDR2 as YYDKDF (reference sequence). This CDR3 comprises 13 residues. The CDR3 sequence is CATSRGGGNEQFF. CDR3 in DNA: TGTGCCACCAGCAGGGGTGGAGGGAATGAGCAGTTCTTC.

The CDR3 nucleotides read TGTGCCAGCAGCTTATCCCGCCTTAATGAGCAGTTCTTC. It translates to CASSLSRLNEQFF. The rearrangement joins TRBV7-2 to TRBJ2-1; D remains unclear. Trimming removed 2 bases at V and 7 bases at J, with 9 bases between. From germline, CDR1 is SGHTA and CDR2 FQGNSA. The CDR3 covers 13 residues.